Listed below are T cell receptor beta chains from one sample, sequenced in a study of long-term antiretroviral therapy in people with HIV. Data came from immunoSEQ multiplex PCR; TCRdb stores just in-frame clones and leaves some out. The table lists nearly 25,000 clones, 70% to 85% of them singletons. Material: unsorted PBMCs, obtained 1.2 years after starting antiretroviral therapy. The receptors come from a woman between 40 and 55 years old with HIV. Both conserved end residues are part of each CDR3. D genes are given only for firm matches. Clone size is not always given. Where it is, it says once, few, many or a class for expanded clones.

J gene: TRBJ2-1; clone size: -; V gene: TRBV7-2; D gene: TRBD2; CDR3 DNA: TGTGCCAGCTCTAGACTAGCGGGAGTTCCTGAGCAGTTCTTC; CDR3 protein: CASSRLAGVPEQFF
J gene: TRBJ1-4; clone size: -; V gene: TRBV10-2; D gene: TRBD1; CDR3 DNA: TGCGCCAGCAGCGATGGAGGGGGCGAAAAACTGTTTTTT; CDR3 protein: CASSDGGGEKLFF
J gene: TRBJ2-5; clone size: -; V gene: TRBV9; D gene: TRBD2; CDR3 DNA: TGTGCCAGCAGCGTAGCAGTTAGCGGGATCGAGACCCAGTACTTC; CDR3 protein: CASSVAVSGIETQYF
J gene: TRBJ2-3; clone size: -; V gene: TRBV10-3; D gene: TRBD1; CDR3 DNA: TGTGCCATCAGTGAAGCTTGGACAGGGGGAAGGGATACGCAGTATTTT; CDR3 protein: CAISEAWTGGRDTQYF
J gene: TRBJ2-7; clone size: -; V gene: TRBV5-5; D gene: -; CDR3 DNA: TGTGCCAGCAGCCCGTCTAACTACGAGCAGTACTTC; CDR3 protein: CASSPSNYEQYF
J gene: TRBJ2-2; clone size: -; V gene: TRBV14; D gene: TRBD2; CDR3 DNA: TGTGCCAGCAGCCAAGATCGTCTAGCGGGAACCGGGGAGCTGTTTTTT; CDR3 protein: CASSQDRLAGTGELFF
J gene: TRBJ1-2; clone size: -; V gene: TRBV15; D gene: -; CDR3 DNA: TGTGCCACCAGCAGTGTTGCCTTCTATGGCTACACCTTC; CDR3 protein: CATSSVAFYGYTF
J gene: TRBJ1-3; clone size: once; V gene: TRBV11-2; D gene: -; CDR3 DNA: TGTGCCAGCAGCTTGGCGCGTGGAAACACCATATATTTT; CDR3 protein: CASSLARGNTIYF
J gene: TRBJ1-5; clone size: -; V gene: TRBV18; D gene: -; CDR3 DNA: TGTGCCAGCTCACCATTGGCGGAACAGCCCCAGCATTTT; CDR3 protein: CASSPLAEQPQHF
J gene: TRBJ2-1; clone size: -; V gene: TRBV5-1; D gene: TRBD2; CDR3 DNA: TGCGCCAGCAGCTGGGGGACTAGCGGGGTAACCTACAATGAGCAGTTCTTC; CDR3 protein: CASSWGTSGVTYNEQFF
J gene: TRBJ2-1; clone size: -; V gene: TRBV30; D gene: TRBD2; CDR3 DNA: TGTGCCTGGAGGATACTAGCGGGAAGTTACAATGAGCAGTTCTTC; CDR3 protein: CAWRILAGSYNEQFF
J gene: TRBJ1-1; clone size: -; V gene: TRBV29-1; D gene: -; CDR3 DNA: TGCAGCGTTGAAGATCTGGGAGCGCTGAACACTGAAGCTTTCTTT; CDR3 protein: CSVEDLGALNTEAFF
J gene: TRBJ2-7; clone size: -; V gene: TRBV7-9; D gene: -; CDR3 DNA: TGTGCCAGCAGCTTAGGACGCGGCGAGCAGTACTTC; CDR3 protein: CASSLGRGEQYF
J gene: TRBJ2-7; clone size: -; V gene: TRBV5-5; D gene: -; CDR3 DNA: TGTGCCAGCAGCTTGGTTGGTTCAGGCCGCTACGAGCAGTACTTC; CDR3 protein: CASSLVGSGRYEQYF
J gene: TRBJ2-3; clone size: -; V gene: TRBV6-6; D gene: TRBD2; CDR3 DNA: TGTGCCAGCAGTAAATCTAGCGGGAGTATTCCAGATACGCAGTATTTT; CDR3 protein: CASSKSSGSIPDTQYF
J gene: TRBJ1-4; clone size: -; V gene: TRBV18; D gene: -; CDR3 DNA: TGTGCCAGCTCCTCCCTTATGAGTGAAAAACTGTTTTTT; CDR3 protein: CASSSLMSEKLFF
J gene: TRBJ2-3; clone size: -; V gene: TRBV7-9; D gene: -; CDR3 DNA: TGTGCCAGCAGCTTGAGGCCCTCGGACACAGATACGCAGTATTTT; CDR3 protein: CASSLRPSDTDTQYF
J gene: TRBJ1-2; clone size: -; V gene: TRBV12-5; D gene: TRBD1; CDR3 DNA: TGTGCTAGTGGGCCTACAGGGGACTATGGCTACACCTTC; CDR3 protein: CASGPTGDYGYTF
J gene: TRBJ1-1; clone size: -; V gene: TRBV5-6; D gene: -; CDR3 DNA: TGTGCCAGCAGCTACTGGGGCACTGAAGCTTTCTTT; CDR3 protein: CASSYWGTEAFF
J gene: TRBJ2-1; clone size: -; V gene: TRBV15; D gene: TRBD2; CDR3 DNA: TGTGCCACCGCGTTAGCGGGGGGGCTCTTTGAGCAGTTCTTC; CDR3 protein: CATALAGGLFEQFF
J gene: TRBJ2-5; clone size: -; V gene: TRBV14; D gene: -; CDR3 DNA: TGTGCCAGCAGCTCCCACAGGGTGCTCGAGACCCAGTACTTC; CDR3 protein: CASSSHRVLETQYF
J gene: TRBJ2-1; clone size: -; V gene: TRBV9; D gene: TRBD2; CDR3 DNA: TGTGCCAGCAGCGGGAGCGGGGGCCCATACAATGAGCAGTTCTTC; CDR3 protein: CASSGSGGPYNEQFF
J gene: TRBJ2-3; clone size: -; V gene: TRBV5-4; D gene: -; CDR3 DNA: TGTGCCAGCAGCTTCACCCTAACTAGCACAGATACGCAGTATTTT; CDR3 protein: CASSFTLTSTDTQYF